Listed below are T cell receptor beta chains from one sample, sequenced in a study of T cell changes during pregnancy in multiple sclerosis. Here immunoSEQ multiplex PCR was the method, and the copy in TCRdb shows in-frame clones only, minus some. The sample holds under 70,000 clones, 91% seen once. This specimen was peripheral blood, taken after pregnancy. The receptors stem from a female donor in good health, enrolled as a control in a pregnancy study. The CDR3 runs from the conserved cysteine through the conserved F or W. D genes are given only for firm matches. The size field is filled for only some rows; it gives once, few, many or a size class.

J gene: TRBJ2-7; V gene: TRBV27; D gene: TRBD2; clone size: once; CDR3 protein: CASSSGGLAYEQYF; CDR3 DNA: TGTGCCAGCAGTTCGGGGGGTCTAGCCTACGAGCAGTACTTC
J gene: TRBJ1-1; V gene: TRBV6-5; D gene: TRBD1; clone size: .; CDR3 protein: CACWDRMNTEAFF; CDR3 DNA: TGTGCCTGTTGGGACAGAATGAACACTGAAGCTTTCTTT
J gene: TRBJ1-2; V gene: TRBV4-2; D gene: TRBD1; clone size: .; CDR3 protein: CASSQDYRGAGGYTF; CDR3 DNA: TGTGCCAGCAGCCAAGATTACAGGGGGGCCGGTGGCTACACCTTC
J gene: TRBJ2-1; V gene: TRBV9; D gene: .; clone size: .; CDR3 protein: CASSPRDKSYNEQFF; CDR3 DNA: TGTGCCAGCAGCCCCCGAGACAAATCCTACAATGAGCAGTTCTTC
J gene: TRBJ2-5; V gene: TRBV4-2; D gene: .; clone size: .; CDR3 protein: CASSPQLGAETQYF; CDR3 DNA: TGTGCCAGCAGCCCACAACTGGGGGCGGAGACCCAGTACTTC
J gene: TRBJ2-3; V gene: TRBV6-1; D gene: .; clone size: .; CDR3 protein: CASTQGLLTDTQYF; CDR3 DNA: TGTGCCAGCACCCAGGGGCTACTCACAGATACGCAGTATTTT
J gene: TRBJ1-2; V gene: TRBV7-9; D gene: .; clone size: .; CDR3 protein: CASSLTGTNYGYTF; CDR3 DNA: TGTGCCAGCAGCCTAACAGGGACCAACTATGGCTACACCTTC
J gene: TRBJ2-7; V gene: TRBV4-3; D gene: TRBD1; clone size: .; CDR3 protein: CASSQDRQGSSYEQYF; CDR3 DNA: TGCGCCAGCAGCCAAGATCGACAGGGGAGCTCCTACGAGCAGTACTTC
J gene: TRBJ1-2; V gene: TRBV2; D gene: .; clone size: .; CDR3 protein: CASSDSSRNYGYTF; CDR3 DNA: TGTGCCAGCAGTGATTCGAGCCGAAACTATGGCTACACCTTC
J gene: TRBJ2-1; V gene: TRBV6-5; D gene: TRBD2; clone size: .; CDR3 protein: CASSYWPSGKNEQFF; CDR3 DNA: TGTGCCAGCAGTTACTGGCCTAGCGGGAAAAATGAGCAGTTCTTC
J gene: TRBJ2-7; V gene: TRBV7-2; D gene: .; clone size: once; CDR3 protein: CASSLVGEPSTYEQYF; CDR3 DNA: TGTGCCAGCAGCTTAGTGGGCGAGCCTAGCACCTACGAGCAGTACTTC
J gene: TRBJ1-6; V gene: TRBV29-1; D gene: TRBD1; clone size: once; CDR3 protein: CSVRQGGNSPLHF; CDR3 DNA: TGCAGCGTTCGACAGGGGGGGAATTCACCCCTCCACTTT
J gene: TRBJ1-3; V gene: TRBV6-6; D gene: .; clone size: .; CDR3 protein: CASSYSPPTQGTPIYF; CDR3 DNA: TGTGCCAGCAGTTACTCTCCCCCGACACAGGGAACCCCCATATATTTT
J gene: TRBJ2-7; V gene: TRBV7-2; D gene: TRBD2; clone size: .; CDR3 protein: CASSLLGTSGSYEQYF; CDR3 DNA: TGTGCCAGCAGCTTACTCGGGACTAGCGGGTCTTACGAGCAGTACTTC
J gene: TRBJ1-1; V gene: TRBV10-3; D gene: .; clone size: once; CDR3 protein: CAISEGGSEAFF; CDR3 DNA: TGTGCCATCAGTGAGGGGGGGTCTGAAGCTTTCTTT
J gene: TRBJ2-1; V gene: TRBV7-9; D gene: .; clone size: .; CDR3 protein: CASSPPSHEQFF; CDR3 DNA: TGTGCCAGCAGCCCTCCCTCCCATGAGCAGTTCTTC
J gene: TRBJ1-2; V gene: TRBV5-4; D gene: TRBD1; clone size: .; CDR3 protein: CASSLFGQGRRNYGYTF; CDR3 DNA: TGTGCCAGCAGCTTGTTCGGACAGGGTCGCCGGAACTATGGCTACACCTTC
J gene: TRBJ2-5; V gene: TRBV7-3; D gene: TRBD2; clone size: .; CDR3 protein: CASSFSGGAETQYF; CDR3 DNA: TGTGCCAGCAGCTTTAGCGGGGGGGCGGAGACCCAGTACTTC
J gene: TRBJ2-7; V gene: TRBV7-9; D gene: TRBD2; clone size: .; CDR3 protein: CASSLAGGIHEQYF; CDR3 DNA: TGTGCCAGCAGCTTAGCGGGGGGGATCCACGAGCAGTACTTC
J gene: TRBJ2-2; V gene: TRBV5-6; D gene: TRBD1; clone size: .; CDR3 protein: CASSLQGGTGELFF; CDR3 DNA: TGTGCCAGCAGCTTACAGGGGGGCACCGGGGAGCTGTTTTTT
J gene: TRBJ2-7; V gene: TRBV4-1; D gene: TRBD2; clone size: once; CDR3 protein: CASSQDWLAGGRQNEQYF; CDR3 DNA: TGCGCCAGCAGCCAAGATTGGCTAGCGGGGGGGCGACAAAACGAGCAGTACTTC
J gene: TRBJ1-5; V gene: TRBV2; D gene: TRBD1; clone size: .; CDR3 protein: CASSTDRGRFQPQHF; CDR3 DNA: TGTGCCAGCAGTACCGACAGGGGGCGATTTCAGCCCCAGCATTTT
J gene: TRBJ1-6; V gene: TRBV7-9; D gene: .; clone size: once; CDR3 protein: CASSFPDRPNSPLHF; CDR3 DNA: TGTGCCAGCAGCTTCCCAGACAGACCTAATTCACCCCTCCACTTT
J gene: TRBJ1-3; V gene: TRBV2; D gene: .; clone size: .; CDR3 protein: CASSVGASGNTIYF; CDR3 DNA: TGTGCCAGCAGTGTAGGGGCCTCTGGAAACACCATATATTTT
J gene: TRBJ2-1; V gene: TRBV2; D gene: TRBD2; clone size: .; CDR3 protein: CASRGTRTNEQFF; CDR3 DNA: TGTGCCAGCCGCGGGACTAGAACTAATGAGCAGTTCTTC
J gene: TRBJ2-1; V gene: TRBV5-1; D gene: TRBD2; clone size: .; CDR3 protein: CASSEPSGGSYNEQFF; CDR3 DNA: TGCGCCAGCAGCGAACCTAGCGGGGGGTCCTACAATGAGCAGTTCTTC
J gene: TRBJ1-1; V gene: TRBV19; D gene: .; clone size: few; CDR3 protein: CASRIQGQMNTEAFF; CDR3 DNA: TGTGCCAGTAGGATACAGGGCCAGATGAACACTGAAGCTTTCTTT
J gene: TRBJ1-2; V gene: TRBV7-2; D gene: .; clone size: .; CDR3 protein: CASSLGEGGGYTF; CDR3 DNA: TGTGCCAGCAGCTTAGGGGAGGGCGGTGGCTACACCTTC
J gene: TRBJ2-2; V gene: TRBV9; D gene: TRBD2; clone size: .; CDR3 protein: CASSTRLAGEVNTGELFF; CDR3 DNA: TGTGCCAGCAGCACAAGACTAGCGGGGGAGGTCAACACCGGGGAGCTGTTTTTT
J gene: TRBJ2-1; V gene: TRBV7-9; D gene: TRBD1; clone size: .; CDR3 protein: CASSLDRDRGYNEQFF; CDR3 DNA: TGTGCCAGCAGCTTAGACCGGGACAGGGGATACAATGAGCAGTTCTTC
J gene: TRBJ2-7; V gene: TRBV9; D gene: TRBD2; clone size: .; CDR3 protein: CASSAQLTSGGNGEQYF; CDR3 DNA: TGTGCCAGCAGCGCACAACTGACTAGCGGGGGGAACGGCGAGCAGTACTTC
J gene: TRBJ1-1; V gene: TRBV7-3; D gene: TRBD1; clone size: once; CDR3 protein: CASSPITTGEAFF; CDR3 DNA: TGTGCCAGCAGTCCTATAACGACAGGGGAAGCTTTCTTT
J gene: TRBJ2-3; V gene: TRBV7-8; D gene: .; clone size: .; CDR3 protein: CASSHTDTQYF; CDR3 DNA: TGTGCCAGCAGCCACACAGATACGCAGTATTTT
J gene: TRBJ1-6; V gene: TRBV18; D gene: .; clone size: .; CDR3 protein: CASALSRESSYNSPLHF; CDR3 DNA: TGTGCCAGCGCACTATCGAGGGAGAGCTCCTATAATTCACCCCTCCACTTT
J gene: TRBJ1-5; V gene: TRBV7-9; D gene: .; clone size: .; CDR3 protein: CASSFETAVVGSNQPQHF; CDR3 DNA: TGTGCCAGCAGCTTCGAGACAGCCGTCGTAGGAAGCAATCAGCCCCAGCATTTT
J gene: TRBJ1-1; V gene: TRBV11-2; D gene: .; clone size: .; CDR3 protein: CASSSRQPSEAFF; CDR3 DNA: TGTGCCAGCAGCTCCCGACAGCCCTCTGAAGCTTTCTTT
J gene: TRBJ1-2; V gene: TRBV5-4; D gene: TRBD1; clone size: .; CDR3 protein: CASISAGTGGYGYTF; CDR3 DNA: TGTGCCAGCATCTCCGCCGGGACAGGGGGCTATGGCTACACCTTC
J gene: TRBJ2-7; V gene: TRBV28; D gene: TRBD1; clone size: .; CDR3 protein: CASSTEGGQGGEQYF; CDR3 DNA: TGTGCCAGCAGTACGGAGGGGGGACAGGGCGGCGAGCAGTACTTC
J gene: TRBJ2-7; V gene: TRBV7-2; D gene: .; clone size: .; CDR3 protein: CASRYRARVVSYEQYF; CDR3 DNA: TGTGCCAGCCGTTACAGAGCTCGCGTCGTTTCCTACGAGCAGTACTTC
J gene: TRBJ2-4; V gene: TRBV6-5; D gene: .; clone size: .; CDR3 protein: CASSQGSLAKNIQYF; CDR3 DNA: TGTGCCAGCAGTCAGGGCTCATTAGCCAAAAACATTCAGTACTTC
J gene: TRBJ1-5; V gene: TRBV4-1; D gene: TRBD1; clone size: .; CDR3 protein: CASSQDPAQGVSQPQHF; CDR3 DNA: TGCGCCAGCAGCCAAGACCCCGCGCAGGGGGTAAGTCAGCCCCAGCATTTT
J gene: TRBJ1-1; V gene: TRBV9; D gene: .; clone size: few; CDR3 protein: CASSVDGELAFF; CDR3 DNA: TGTGCCAGCAGCGTAGATGGGGAGCTAGCTTTCTTT
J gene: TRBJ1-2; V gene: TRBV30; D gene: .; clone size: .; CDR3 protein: CAWSVLEGNGYTF; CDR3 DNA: TGTGCCTGGAGTGTTTTAGAGGGAAATGGCTACACCTTC
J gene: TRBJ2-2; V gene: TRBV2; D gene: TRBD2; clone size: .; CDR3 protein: CASTSGGANTGELFF; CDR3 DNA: TGTGCCAGCACTAGCGGGGGGGCCAACACCGGGGAGCTGTTTTTT
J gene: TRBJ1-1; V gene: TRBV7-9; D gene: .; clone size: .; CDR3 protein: CASTASGLPNTEAFF; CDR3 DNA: TGTGCCAGCACCGCCTCAGGGCTGCCGAACACTGAAGCTTTCTTT
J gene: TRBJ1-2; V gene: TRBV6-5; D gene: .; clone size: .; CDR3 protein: CASSYGSSVRGYTF; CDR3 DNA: TGTGCCAGCAGTTACGGTTCTAGCGTAAGAGGCTACACCTTC
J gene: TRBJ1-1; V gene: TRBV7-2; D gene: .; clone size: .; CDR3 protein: CASSLVGGRTMNTEAFF; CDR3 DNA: TGTGCCAGCAGCTTAGTGGGAGGGCGGACCATGAACACTGAAGCTTTCTTT
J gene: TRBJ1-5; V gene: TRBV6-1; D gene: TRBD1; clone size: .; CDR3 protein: CASRETGGNQPQHF; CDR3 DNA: TGTGCCAGCAGGGAGACAGGGGGCAATCAGCCCCAGCATTTT